This record looks at one TCR beta chain sequence and its context. Its matching antigen is unknown. Assay: immunoSEQ multiplex PCR; the TCRdb copy retains only in-frame clones and omits some. The table has about 18,000 clones, 70% to 85% seen once. The unexposed donors gave CD4+ T cells in about 2011-2018, prior to COVID-19. Isolation of CD4+ T cells took place after about 10 days in culture. The CDR3 runs to 13 residues. V dropped 0 bases and J dropped 7 bases, with 10 bases sitting between them. CDR1 and CDR2 from the germline V gene are LGHNT and FRNRAP. This sample was taken from a study of CD4 T cells in relation to SARS-CoV-2 and coronaviruses.

Sequences were obtained from CD4+ T cells from PBMCs, cultured in vitro. The V call is TRBV12-5, the J call TRBJ2-7; D is undetermined. The receptor comes from a human donor in good health. CDR3 in amino acids: CASGLVYLGEQYF. Written as DNA, the CDR3 is TGTGCTAGTGGTTTGGTATATTTGGGAGAGCAGTACTTC.